A single sample is the source of the 6 T cell receptor beta chains below, sequenced in a study of control samples from healthy donors and cancer patients. Profiling relied on immunoSEQ multiplex PCR, and the TCRdb table lists in-frame clones only, not all of them. This table has about 150,000 clones, over 90% appearing once. Sequenced input: blood. Receptors originate from a man aged 45-65 years in good health.

The V gene is TRBV3-1 (or the pseudogene TRBV3-2), the J gene TRBJ2-7; D ambiguous. The V end was cut by 2 bases, the J end by 4 bases, with 6 bases between. Germline lookup yields CDR1 LGHDT and CDR2 YNNKEL (reference sequence). The CDR3 sequence is 12 residues long. CDR3 amino acids: CASSQPNYEQYF. The CDR3 region has the DNA TGTGCCAGCAGCCAACCGAATTACGAGCAGTACTTC.

CDR3 DNA sequence: TGTGCCAGCAGTTCGTATAGGGGGCGCCGTGAGACCCAGTACTTC. This encodes CASSSYRGRRETQYF. V gene TRBV28 combines with J gene TRBJ2-5, with 7 bases aligning to TRBD1. Unmatched junction bases numbered 10, after V lost 4 bases and J lost 5 bases. The CDR3 length is 15 residues. Germline V gene data show CDR1 as MDHEN and CDR2 as SYDVKM.

V gene TRBV5-1 combines with J gene TRBJ1-6, with 8 bases fitting TRBD1. Trimming cost V 5 bases and J 4 bases; bases outside gene matches: 8. CDR1 is SGHRS and CDR2 is YFSETQ in the germline V gene. This CDR3 comprises 16 residues. The DNA of the CDR3 is TGCGCCAGCAGTCGACAGGGGTCCGTTTATAATTCACCCCTCCACTTT. The encoded protein is CASSRQGSVYNSPLHF.

V and J are TRBV19 and TRBJ2-4, with a possible D match to TRBD1 (5 bases). Germline V gene data show CDR1 as LNHDA and CDR2 as SQIVND (reference sequence). The V gene lost 6 bases and the J gene lost 4 bases, with 16 bases spanning the gap. The CDR3 is made up of 15 amino acids. The CDR3 bases are TGTGCCAGTAGCCAGGAAGGGGCCGGTAAAAACATTCAGTACTTC. Translation gives CASSQEGAGKNIQYF.

This chain links TRBV27 with TRBJ2-7; 8 nucleotides agree with TRBD1. Per germline, CDR1 MNHEY and CDR2 SMNVEV (reference sequence). CDR3 length equals 15 residues. With 2 bases clipped from V and 1 base from J, the junction kept 4 bases outside the gene matches. CDR3 protein: CASSLGQGYSYEQYF. CDR3 DNA: TGTGCCAGCAGTTTAGGACAGGGCTATTCCTACGAGCAGTACTTC.

The CDR3 is CASSPLSGQLPKETQYF. CDR3 coding DNA: TGTGCCAGCAGCCCCCTATCGGGACAGTTGCCTAAAGAGACCCAGTACTTC. The rearrangement uses TRBV7-9 and TRBJ2-5; TRBD1 agrees at 7 bases. Unmatched junction bases numbered 15, after V lost 5 bases and J lost 3 bases. Germline lookup yields CDR1 SEHNR and CDR2 FQNEAQ (reference sequence). This CDR3 is built from 17 residues.